The clone carrying this TCR beta chain was picked up many times. The trim removed 3 bases at V and 6 bases at J, leaving 6 bases unmatched. The germline gives CDR1 LNHNV, CDR2 YYDKDF (reference sequence). CDR3 length: 15 residues. The sample comes from a study of response to subunit inactivated influenza vaccine. MiXCR, run by TCRdb on the RT-PCR reads, gives a single entry per CDR3 protein. This table has hundreds of thousands of distinct CDR3 sequences, 15% to 20% appearing once. V and J are TRBV15 and TRBJ2-1; 9 bases map to TRBD2. This material consisted of PBMCs from blood, taken less than 6 days after vaccination. The clonotype comes from a man in his fifties or sixties who received an inactivated influenza vaccine. In nucleotides, the CDR3 is TGTGCCACCAGCAGCGGGACTAGCCCCTTCAATGAGCAGTTCTTC. Amino acid sequence: CATSSGTSPFNEQFF. Full variable domain (missing parts from reference TRBV15 and TRBJ2-1): DAMVIQNPRYQVTQFGKPVTLSCSQTLNHNVMYWYQQKSSQAPKLLFHYYDKDFNNEADTPDNFQSRRPNTSFCFLDIRSPGLGDTAMYLCATSSGTSPFNEQFFGPGTRLTVL.